This TCR beta chain was captured by sequencing in a study of yellow fever vaccine responses in identical twins (dated by TCRdb to the late 2010s). For the wider study: The study precisely tracked vaccine-responding T cell clones in identical twins.

This clonotype was detected only a few times. This receptor's antigen is unknown. Per-base qualities were not stored, and no clone one base away is much larger. The library was made by RT-PCR. TCRdb lists the instrument as Illumina HiSeq 2500. Clones were called with MiXCR by TCRdb after fastp trimmed the public reads at Q25, and only in-frame beta chains were retained. Identical CDR3 protein sequences are pooled into one entry, listed with their most common genes and DNA. The sample profile shows approximately 12,000 distinct CDR3 sequences; approximately 84% of them were found once. Around 1.8% of the sample goes to the ten largest clones. What the authors observed across the whole study: According to the authors, in identical twins the way T cells responded to vaccination appeared partly convergent and partly personalized.

Trimming accounts for 4 bases at V and 4 bases at J, while the number of junction bases matched to no gene is 7. Via the germline V gene (reference sequence), CDR1 is GTSNPN and CDR2 SVGIG. The CDR3, from cysteine to phenylalanine, totals 14 residues. Just the 42-base CDR3 DNA is kept, in frame starting at base 1. The TCR originated in a woman under 30 who received the yellow fever vaccine. Donor details come from another sample of the same person, matched by shared clones. The sequencing used T cells from blood (PBMCs), unsorted or a sorted subset (not recorded which), collected before or after yellow fever vaccination (not recorded which). Here the chain combines TRBV30 and TRBJ2-7; 10 middle bases align to TRBD2. The CDR3 amino acid sequence is: CAWNSKGLAYEQYF. The nucleotide sequence reads as follows: TGTGCCTGGAATTCCAAGGGACTAGCGTACGAGCAGTACTTC. The reference TRBV30 and TRBJ2-7 proteins fill in what lies around the CDR3, so the full variable domain reads SQTIHQWPATLVQPVGSPLSLECTVEGTSNPNLYWYRQAAGRGLQLLFYSVGIGQISSEVPQNLSASRPQDRQFILSSKKLLLSDSGFYLCAWNSKGLAYEQYFGPGTRLTVT.